This TCR beta chain was identified during a study of human T cells and chemical hapten exposure. Study in general: Donors were sensitized with 2% DPC on the upper inner arm. Alopecia areata, totalis or universalis affected patients, mainly female. Patches that contained 0.01% DPC were applied to the upper back and read at 6 days.

The CDR3 length is 21 residues. From germline, CDR1 is MGHRA and CDR2 YSYEKL. The junction had 18 bases not matched to a gene; V was cut back by 1 base and J by 0 bases. One entry per CDR3 protein results from TCRdb running MiXCR on the RACE reads. Among about 59,000 distinct CDR3 sequences, around 10% were seen once, and the ten largest hold approximately 4.2%. The time point: pre-sensitization, week 0. The treatment here: therapeutic diphenylcyclopropenone sensitization with weekly scalp DPC. This clonotype was seen a few times. The sequence was obtained from a woman in her thirties or forties with alopecia areata. Some clones in this sample may be carry-over from other donors' samples. The chain has TRBV4-1 and TRBJ1-1; TRBD1 agrees at 9 bases. Specimen: whole blood, collected in connection with sensitization to the hapten diphenylcyclopropenone (DPC). The CDR3 DNA sequence: TGCGCCAGCAGCCAAGTAAACCATCCTCTGGGACAGGGCAACATGAACACTGAAGCTTTCTTT. Protein product: CASSQVNHPLGQGNMNTEAFF.